This T cell receptor beta chain emerged from a study of control samples from healthy donors and cancer patients. Sequencing was performed with immunoSEQ multiplex PCR; in TCRdb, only in-frame clones are kept and a portion is missing. This sample yields 130,000 or so clones, of which about 93% are seen a single time; roughly 2.6% belongs to the top ten. The CDR3 runs 14 residues. Between the trimmed V and J ends, which lost 6 bases and 0 bases, there was a span of 15 bases. CDR1 and CDR2 (germline): SQVTM, ANQGSEA. The chain employs TRBV29-1 and TRBJ2-7; TRBD2 might be the D (6 bases). Sequencing input: blood. This clonotype was sampled from a man aged 40-50 years in good health. Here the CDR3 DNA reads TGCAGCGTGGGGGGTGTGGGGAGCTCCTACGAGCAGTACTTC. Translated: CSVGGVGSSYEQYF.